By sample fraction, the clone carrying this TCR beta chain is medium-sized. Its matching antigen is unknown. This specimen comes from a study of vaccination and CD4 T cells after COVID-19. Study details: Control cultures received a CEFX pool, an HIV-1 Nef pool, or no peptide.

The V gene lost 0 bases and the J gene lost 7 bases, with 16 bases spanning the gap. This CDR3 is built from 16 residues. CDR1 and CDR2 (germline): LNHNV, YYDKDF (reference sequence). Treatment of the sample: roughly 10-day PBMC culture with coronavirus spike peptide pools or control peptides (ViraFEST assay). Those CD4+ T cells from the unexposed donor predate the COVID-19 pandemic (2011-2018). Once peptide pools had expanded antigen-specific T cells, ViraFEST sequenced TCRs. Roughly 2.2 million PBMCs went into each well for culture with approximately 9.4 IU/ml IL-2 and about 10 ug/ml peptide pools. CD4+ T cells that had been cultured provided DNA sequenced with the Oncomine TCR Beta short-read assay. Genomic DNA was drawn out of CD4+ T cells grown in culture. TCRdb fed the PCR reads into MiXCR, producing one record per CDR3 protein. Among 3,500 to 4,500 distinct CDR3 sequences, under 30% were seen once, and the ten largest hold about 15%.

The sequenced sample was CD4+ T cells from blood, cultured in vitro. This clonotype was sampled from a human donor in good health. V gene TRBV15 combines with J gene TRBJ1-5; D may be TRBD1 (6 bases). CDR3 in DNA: TGTGCCACCAGCAGAGATTTGGGGGCTAGTGGGCAGCCCCAGCATTTT. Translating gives CATSRDLGASGQPQHF.